The entry below gives a single T cell receptor beta chain sequence along with its context. No antigen is known for it. This record comes from a study of T-cell reconstitution after alpha-beta-depleted transplantation in children. Study outcomes and limitations: T-cell counts and diversity at one year following transplant were attributed mainly to newly produced T cells.

Preparation of the TCRbeta library used unique molecular identifiers. MiXCR was run by TCRdb on the PCR reads, yielding one entry per CDR3 protein. The table shows more than 400,000 distinct CDR3 sequences, with over 40% occurring only once. V lost 4 bases, J lost 4 bases, and 13 bases lay in between. Germline V gene data show CDR1 as WSHSY and CDR2 as SAAADI. CDR3 length: 14 amino acids. This clonotype originated in a girl aged 2 to 9 with aplastic anemia, due to receive a stem cell transplant. The sequencing used PBMCs, collected before TCRalphabeta/CD19-depleted stem cell transplant. This chain connects TRBV10-2 to TRBJ1-1, with TRBD1 as a possible D gene (6 bases). The CDR3 coding sequence is TGCGCCAGCAGTGCGGGGGGGGCGGGCACTGAAGCTTTCTTT. Protein product: CASSAGGAGTEAFF.